A single sample gave rise to the 8 T cell receptor beta chains below, sequenced in a study of patients and donors after allogeneic stem cell transplantation. TCRdb redid the calling of the RT-PCR reads with MiXCR, one entry per CDR3 protein. The sample includes 600 to 750 distinct CDR3 sequences, approximately 0.85% of them seen just once. Sequenced sample: blood, either unsorted or a sorted T cell fraction (not recorded which). The receptor source for this set is a human donor who was either an allogeneic HSCT recipient or a stem cell or donor lymphocyte infusion donor (not recorded which). It is not recorded whose cells these are; they may come from a transplant donor.

The chain joins TRBV4-3 to TRBJ2-3; TRBD2 aligns across 8 bases. The junction had 4 bases not matched to a gene; V was cut back by 4 bases and J by 1 base. CDR1 and CDR2 (germline): LGHNA, YSLEER. The CDR3 has 15 residues. The CDR3: CASSRQTSGTDTQYF. The DNA of the CDR3 is TGCGCCAGCAGCCGCCAGACTAGCGGCACAGATACGCAGTATTTT.

This clonotype is judged medium-sized (0.01 to 0.1%). The genes are TRBV20-1 and TRBJ1-3; 7 bases match TRBD1. Germline assignment: CDR1 DFQATT and CDR2 SNEGSKA (reference sequence). The V and J ends lost 1 base and 0 bases, in that order; junction bases with no gene match: 6. The CDR3 covers 16 residues. CDR3 nucleotide sequence: TGCAGTGCTAGAGGCGACAGGGAATTCTCTGGAAACACCATATATTTT. This codes for CSARGDREFSGNTIYF.

Within the sample, this clonotype is medium-sized. The chain is built from TRBV19 and TRBJ2-6; D remains ambiguous. The V gene lost 3 bases and the J gene lost 0 bases, with 12 bases spanning the gap. Germline CDR1 and CDR2: LNHDA and SQIVND (reference sequence). The CDR3 contains 17 residues. The CDR3 nucleotides are TGTGCCAGTAGTATGGGTGGACGGATCTCTGGGGCCAACGTCCTGACTTTC. This gives the protein CASSMGGRISGANVLTF.

This clonotype is labeled medium-sized. This rearrangement joins TRBV6-2 or TRBV6-3 to TRBJ2-1, with 9 positions matching TRBD2. J was trimmed by 6 bases and V by 7 bases; bases with no gene match: 7. The CDR3 contains 14 residues. From germline, CDR1 is MNHEY and CDR2 SVGEGT. CDR3 residues: CASKPAGGGNEQFF. DNA of the CDR3: TGTGCCAGCAAGCCAGCGGGAGGAGGCAATGAGCAGTTCTTC.

This clonotype is classed as medium-sized (0.01 to 0.1%). One junction end does not reproduce the germline sequence, and a read error may be involved. J is TRBJ2-7 and V is TRBV4-3, with D maybe TRBD1 (5 bases). Germline CDR1 reads LGHNA; CDR2 reads YSLEER. CDR3 length: 15 residues. In nucleotides, the CDR3 is TGCGCCAGCAGCGAAGATTCAGGGCCGCGTGGGGAGCAGTACTTC. Its translation is CASSEDSGPRGEQYF.

By sample share, this clonotype is medium-sized (0.01 to 0.1%). This rearrangement joins TRBV2 to TRBJ2-1, with 8 bases fitting TRBD2. Germline V CDR1 and CDR2: SNHLY, FYNNEI. The CDR3 sequence is 15 residues long. After removal of 6 bases from V and 0 bases from J, the junction contained 4 bases not matched to a gene. In nucleotides, the CDR3 is TGTGCCAGCAGACTCAGCGGGAGCTCCTACAATGAGCAGTTCTTC. It encodes CASRLSGSSYNEQFF.

By share of the sample, this clonotype is medium-sized (0.01 to 0.1%). The chain joins TRBV7-8 to TRBJ2-7; TRBD2 agrees at 9 bases. Germline CDR1 is SGHVS and CDR2 is FQNEAQ. After removal of 5 bases from V and 3 bases from J, the junction contained 8 bases not matched to a gene. This CDR3 has 15 residues. CDR3 coding DNA: TGTGCCAGCAGCCCGCGGGAGGGCCGGTACTACGAGCAGTACTTC. This translates into CASSPREGRYYEQYF.

By share, this clonotype counts as medium-sized (0.01 to 0.1%). The V gene is TRBV30, the J gene TRBJ1-2, with 7 positions matching TRBD1. Germline V gives CDR1 GTSNPN, CDR2 SVGIG (reference sequence). The length of the CDR3 is 15 residues. V dropped 3 bases and J dropped 2; count of bases not matched to a gene: 9. CDR3 protein: CAWSLRGRRNYGYTF. The CDR3 DNA reads TGTGCCTGGAGCCTTAGGGGGCGCCGGAACTATGGCTACACCTTC.